These T cell receptor beta chains were read from a single sample in a study of OX40 agonist ivuxolimab in advanced cancers. The assay was immunoSEQ multiplex PCR, and TCRdb's table has in-frame clones only and misses some. In the table there are approximately 30,000 clones, approximately 92% of which are singletons. Sequenced material: CD4+ or CD8+ T cells sorted from blood, taken in a trial of the OX40 agonist ivuxolimab. These receptor sequences come from an adult with an advanced solid tumor such as melanoma, head and neck, liver or kidney cancer. Each CDR3 is given with its conserved first and last residue. A D gene is named only where the DNA matches it firmly. A row's size may be missing; if present it is once, few, many or a size class.

clone size	CDR3 length	D gene	V gene	J gene	CDR3 DNA	CDR3 protein
NA	18	TRBD2	TRBV11-2	TRBJ2-3	TGTGCCAGCAGCTTAGAGCCGCCTAGCGGGACCCCCACAGATACGCAGTATTTT	CASSLEPPSGTPTDTQYF
once	14	NA	TRBV4-1	TRBJ2-7	TGCGCCAGCAGCCAAGGGGGGGTCTCCTACGAGCAGTACTTC	CASSQGGVSYEQYF
NA	15	NA	TRBV27	TRBJ1-1	TGTGCCAGCAGTTTATTTTCTGGGGGGGCGACTGAAGCTTTCTTT	CASSLFSGGATEAFF
NA	13	NA	TRBV30	TRBJ2-7	TGTGCCTGGGCTGCGGGCAGCTCCTACGAGCAGTACTTC	CAWAAGSSYEQYF
NA	16	NA	TRBV28	TRBJ1-1	TGTGCCAGCAGTTTTGGTTGGGACAACAGAAACACTGAAGCTTTCTTT	CASSFGWDNRNTEAFF
NA	15	TRBD2	TRBV6-1	TRBJ2-3	TGTGCCAGCAGTGAAGCTAGCGGGAGCACAGATACGCAGTATTTT	CASSEASGSTDTQYF
once	15	NA	TRBV6-5	TRBJ2-7	TGTGCCAGCAGTGGGATCGGGCGGGACTCCTACGAGCAGTACTTC	CASSGIGRDSYEQYF
NA	15	TRBD2	TRBV13	TRBJ2-7	TGTGCCAGCAGCTTACGGACTAGCGGAAACTACGAGCAGTACTTC	CASSLRTSGNYEQYF
NA	17	NA	TRBV25-1	TRBJ1-6	TGTGCCAGCAGTGATCCCTTCCCATCGGGGAATAATTCACCCCTCCACTTT	CASSDPFPSGNNSPLHF
NA	17	NA	TRBV5-1	TRBJ2-2	TGCGCCGGCAGCTTCTACCCTTGGGTACCGAATACCGGGGAGCTGTTTTTT	CAGSFYPWVPNTGELFF
NA	14	TRBD2	TRBV6-5	TRBJ2-1	TGTGCCAGCAGTTACCTAGCGGGAGACAATGAGCAGTTCTTC	CASSYLAGDNEQFF
NA	15	NA	TRBV6-5	TRBJ2-6	TGTGCCAGCAGTTCAGGGGTTGATGGGGCCAACGTCCTGACTTTC	CASSSGVDGANVLTF
NA	14	NA	TRBV5-6	TRBJ2-7	TGTGCCAGCAGCGCCAATTGGGGGTCCTACGAGCAGTACTTC	CASSANWGSYEQYF
few	14	NA	TRBV19	TRBJ1-1	TGTGCCAGTACCGAGGGACCTATGAACACTGAAGCTTTCTTT	CASTEGPMNTEAFF
once	14	TRBD2	TRBV9	TRBJ2-2	TGTGCCAGCACCATCGGGGGGGTTTCCGGGGAGCTGTTTTTT	CASTIGGVSGELFF
NA	11	NA	TRBV9	TRBJ2-1	TGTGCCAGCAGTGGGGGGAATGAGCAGTTCTTC	CASSGGNEQFF
NA	13	NA	TRBV15	TRBJ2-6	TGTGCCACCAGCAGCCGTGGGGCCAACGTCCTGACTTTC	CATSSRGANVLTF
NA	11	NA	TRBV2	TRBJ2-7	TGTGCCAGCAGGGCATACTACGAGCAGTACTTC	CASRAYYEQYF
NA	12	NA	TRBV2	TRBJ2-3	TGTGCCAGCTTCGGGGGAAAGGGTACGCAGTATTTT	CASFGGKGTQYF
once	16	TRBD2	TRBV5-1	TRBJ2-1	TGCGCCAGCAGCCCCCGACTAGCGGGGGAATGGAATGAGCAGTTCTTC	CASSPRLAGEWNEQFF
NA	14	NA	TRBV29-1	TRBJ2-7	TGCAGCGTTGATAGCGGGACAGACTCCTACGAGCAGTACTTC	CSVDSGTDSYEQYF
NA	17	TRBD2	TRBV9	TRBJ2-6	TGTGCCAGCAGCGTCAGAGGTAGCGGGAGAGGGGCCAACGTCCTGACTTTC	CASSVRGSGRGANVLTF
NA	9	NA	TRBV29-1	TRBJ1-1	TGCAGCGTTGAACCTGAAGCTTTCTTT	CSVEPEAFF
NA	12	NA	TRBV13	TRBJ2-7	TGTGCCAGCAGCTTAGTGCGCAGAGAGCAGTACTTC	CASSLVRREQYF
once	13	NA	TRBV27	TRBJ1-5	TGTGCCAGCAGAAACAGGGAAAATCAGCCCCAGCATTTT	CASRNRENQPQHF
NA	16	NA	TRBV11-3	TRBJ2-2	TGTGCCAGCAGCTTTGCAGGGGGGTTGTACACCGGGGAGCTGTTTTTT	CASSFAGGLYTGELFF
NA	15	TRBD1	TRBV28	TRBJ2-7	TGTGCCAGCAGTTCCCCGGGACAGGGTCCATACGAGCAGTACTTC	CASSSPGQGPYEQYF
NA	15	NA	TRBV27	TRBJ2-4	TGTGCCAGCAGTTTATCGGCGGGACCTATCGGCATTCAGTACTTC	CASSLSAGPIGIQYF
NA	18	NA	TRBV13	TRBJ1-1	TGTGCCAGCAGCTTATCCCTGGCCTTGGACGGAAGGAACACTGAAGCTTTCTTT	CASSLSLALDGRNTEAFF
NA	15	TRBD1	TRBV5-1	TRBJ1-2	TGCGCCAGCAGCACCCTTCAGGGACAGAACTATGGCTACACCTTC	CASSTLQGQNYGYTF
NA	14	TRBD2	TRBV9	TRBJ2-1	TGTGCCAGCAGCGTTAGCGGGGTTTCTGATGAGCAGTTCTTC	CASSVSGVSDEQFF
few	15	TRBD1	TRBV11-2	TRBJ1-2	TGTGCCAGCAGCTTAGAGCTGACAGGGTCCTATGGCTACACCTTC	CASSLELTGSYGYTF
NA	13	NA	TRBV5-6	TRBJ2-7	TGTGCCAGCAGCCAAATCGTGCGGTCCGAGCAGTACTTC	CASSQIVRSEQYF
NA	10	NA	TRBV27	TRBJ2-2	TGTGCCAGCGGTTCGGGGGAGCTGTTTTTT	CASGSGELFF
NA	10	NA	TRBV29-1	TRBJ1-2	TGCAGCGTTGACACTTATGGCTACACCTTC	CSVDTYGYTF
NA	14	TRBD1	TRBV4-3	TRBJ1-6	TGCGCCAGCAGCCACGGGACAGATCCCTCACCCCTCCACTTT	CASSHGTDPSPLHF
NA	14	NA	TRBV5-1	TRBJ2-3	TGCGCCAGCAGCTCCTGGGGGCGGACAGATACGCAGTATTTT	CASSSWGRTDTQYF
NA	15	NA	TRBV7-8	TRBJ2-1	TGTGCCAGCAGCTCCCCGGGACTCCACTACAATGAGCAGTTCTTC	CASSSPGLHYNEQFF
NA	12	NA	TRBV10-2	TRBJ2-7	TGCGCCAGCAGACAGGGCACCTACGAGCAGTACTTC	CASRQGTYEQYF
once	13	NA	TRBV27	TRBJ2-5	TGTGCCAGCAGTTTATGGTCCCAAGAGACCCAGTACTTC	CASSLWSQETQYF
NA	17	NA	TRBV9	TRBJ2-5	TGTGCCAGCAGCGTCATGGGACTTGTCGGTATCCAAGAGACCCAGTACTTC	CASSVMGLVGIQETQYF
once	14	TRBD2	TRBV2	TRBJ2-3	TGTGCCAGCAGGGCGGGAGACGGTGCAGATACGCAGTATTTT	CASRAGDGADTQYF
NA	18	TRBD2	TRBV2	TRBJ2-5	TGTGCCAGCAGTGAAGAAGGGACTAGCGGGGGGTACCAAGAGACCCAGTACTTC	CASSEEGTSGGYQETQYF
NA	14	TRBD2	TRBV9	TRBJ2-7	TGTGCCAGCAGCGCCGGGGGGGAAGGCTACGAGCAGTACTTC	CASSAGGEGYEQYF
few	17	NA	TRBV7-2	TRBJ1-2	TGTGCCAGCAGATCCCGAGCTACAGGGAAAGATCGAGCTGGCTACACCTTC	CASRSRATGKDRAGYTF
NA	11	TRBD2	TRBV20-1	TRBJ2-7	TGCAGTGTCCCAGCGGGGTACGAGCAGTACTTC	CSVPAGYEQYF
once	18	NA	TRBV4-3	TRBJ2-7	TGCGCCAGCAGCCAAGATATATGGACAGAGAAGAGCTCCTACGAGCAGTACTTC	CASSQDIWTEKSSYEQYF
NA	12	NA	TRBV11-2	TRBJ2-3	TGTGCCAGCAGCTCGGTCACAGATACGCAGTATTTT	CASSSVTDTQYF
NA	12	NA	TRBV7-9	TRBJ2-7	TGTGCCAGCAGCTTAGATTCGGACGAGCAGTACTTC	CASSLDSDEQYF
NA	14	TRBD2	TRBV7-9	TRBJ2-7	TGTGCCAGCAGCTTTGAGGCGGGAGACTACGAGCAGTACTTC	CASSFEAGDYEQYF
NA	13	NA	TRBV10-3	TRBJ2-7	TGTGCCACCCGGACGGAGGGCATCTACGAGCAGTACTTC	CATRTEGIYEQYF
NA	17	TRBD1	TRBV6-1	TRBJ1-1	TGTGCCAGCAGTGCCCCCCTACTAGGGACAGAGAACACTGAAGCTTTCTTT	CASSAPLLGTENTEAFF